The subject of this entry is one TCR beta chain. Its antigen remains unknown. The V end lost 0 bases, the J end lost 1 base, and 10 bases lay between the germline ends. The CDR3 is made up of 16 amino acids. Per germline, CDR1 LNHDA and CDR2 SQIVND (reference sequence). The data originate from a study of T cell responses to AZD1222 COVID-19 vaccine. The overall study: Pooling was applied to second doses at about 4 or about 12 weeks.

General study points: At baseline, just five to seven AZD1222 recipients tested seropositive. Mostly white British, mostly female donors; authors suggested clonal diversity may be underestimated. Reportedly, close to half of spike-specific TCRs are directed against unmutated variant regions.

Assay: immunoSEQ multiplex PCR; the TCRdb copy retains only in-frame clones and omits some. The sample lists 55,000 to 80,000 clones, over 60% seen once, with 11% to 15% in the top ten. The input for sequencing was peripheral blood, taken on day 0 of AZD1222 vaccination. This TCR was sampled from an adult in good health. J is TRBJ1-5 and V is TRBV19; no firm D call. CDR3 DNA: TGTGCCAGTAGTATAGAGTGGGCTCCCAGCAATCAGCCCCAGCATTTT. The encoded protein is CASSIEWAPSNQPQHF.